The 23 T cell receptor beta chains below all came from one sample that was sequenced in a study of cytomegalovirus exposure and HLA in healthy donors. The protocol was immunoSEQ multiplex PCR, while the TCRdb copy is restricted to in-frame clones and leaves out a portion. Of more than 90,000 clones in the sample, approximately 94% are singletons; the top ten hold around 1.1%. The sequenced sample was PBMCs. The receptors come from a woman aged 30 to 39 in good health and CMV-seropositive.

The chain is built from TRBV28 and TRBJ1-5; no firm D call. V lost 3 bases to trimming and J lost 3 bases, with 6 bases between them. This CDR3 comprises 13 residues. Per the germline V gene, CDR1 is MDHEN and CDR2 is SYDVKM. The CDR3 DNA is TGTGCCAGCAGTTTCGGGGTCAATCAGCCCCAGCATTTT. This translates into CASSFGVNQPQHF. Filled out from reference TRBV28 and TRBJ1-5, the complete variable domain reads DVKVTQSSRYLVKRTGEKVFLECVQDMDHENMFWYRQDPGLGLRLIYFSYDVKMKEKGDIPEGYSVSREKKERFSLILESASTNQTSMYLCASSFGVNQPQHFGDGTRLSIL.

This chain links TRBV6-4 with TRBJ2-5; 7 nucleotides match TRBD2. Unmatched junction bases numbered 18, after V lost 8 bases and J lost 3 bases. Germline loops: CDR1 MRHNA, CDR2 SNTAGT. The CDR3 has 17 residues. Written as DNA, the CDR3 is TGTGCCAGCCGGCCCCAAGGACTAGGATTTATCGAAGAGACCCAGTACTTC. It is translated as CASRPQGLGFIEETQYF.

The chain recombines TRBV5-1 with TRBJ2-7, with D possibly TRBD2 on 6 matching bases. The V end lost 3 bases, the J end lost 8 bases, and 15 bases lay between the germline ends. The CDR3 is 13 residues long. From germline, CDR1 is SGHRS and CDR2 YFSETQ. DNA of the CDR3: TGCGCCAGCAGCTCATGGGGGGAGGAGAAGCAGTACTTC. It yields the protein CASSSWGEEKQYF.

The chain carries TRBV19 and TRBJ2-2; perhaps TRBD1 as D (5 bases). Germline V gene sequence: CDR1 LNHDA, CDR2 SQIVND (reference sequence). CDR3 length: 16 residues. V lost 7 bases and J lost 0, with 15 bases in between. This chain's CDR3 is CASTARTTTNTGELFF. CDR3 nucleotides: TGTGCCAGTACCGCGAGGACAACTACGAACACCGGGGAGCTGTTTTTT.

The chain couples TRBV7-9 to TRBJ2-1, with D perhaps matching TRBD1 (6 bases). CDR3 length equals 15 residues. Germline V lookup: CDR1 SEHNR, CDR2 FQNEAQ (reference sequence). Trimming stripped 6 bases from V and 0 bases from J, with 12 bases between. The CDR3 loop is CASRVTGNSYNEQFF. In DNA, the CDR3 is TGTGCCAGCAGGGTAACAGGGAACTCCTACAATGAGCAGTTCTTC.

This chain links TRBV27 with TRBJ1-5; 7 bases agree with TRBD1. V dropped 2 bases and J dropped 3; count of bases not matched to a gene: 7. Germline V gives CDR1 MNHEY, CDR2 SMNVEV (reference sequence). This CDR3 is built from 16 residues. The chain's CDR3 is CASSLVGRGFNQPQHF. DNA of the CDR3: TGTGCCAGCAGTTTAGTCGGCAGGGGGTTCAATCAGCCCCAGCATTTT.

The rearrangement joins TRBV10-3 to TRBJ1-1, with TRBD1 matching over 7 bases. Germline loops: CDR1 ENHRY, CDR2 SYGVKD. The CDR3 spans 13 residues. V was pared by 4 bases and J by 8 bases, with 7 bases of the junction left unmatched. The CDR3: CAISGQGMREAFF. CDR3 nucleotide sequence: TGTGCCATCAGTGGACAGGGCATGAGGGAAGCTTTCTTT.

The rearrangement joins TRBV7-2 to TRBJ2-7; 7 nucleotides agree with TRBD2. The CDR3 is 16 residues long. Germline V gives CDR1 SGHTA, CDR2 FQGNSA. V gave up 1 base and J gave up 2 bases; unmatched junction bases: 8. The CDR3 protein is CASSLGTSAGAYEQYF. CDR3 DNA: TGTGCCAGCAGCTTAGGAACTTCCGCGGGGGCCTACGAGCAGTACTTC. The full variable domain, in which reference TRBV7-2 and TRBJ2-7 provide the parts outside the CDR3, is GAGVSQSPSNKVTEKGKDVELRCDPISGHTALYWYRQSLGQGLEFLIYFQGNSAPDKSGLPSDRFSAERTGGSVSTLTIQRTQQEDSAVYLCASSLGTSAGAYEQYFGPGTRLTVT.

This clone turned up a few times. This chain connects TRBV28 to TRBJ1-1; D ambiguous. V was cut by 4 bases and J by 4 bases, with 7 bases left in between. Germline CDR1 MDHEN, CDR2 SYDVKM. The CDR3 length is 12 residues. CDR3 protein: CASSWRVTEAFF. The CDR3 DNA reads as TGTGCCAGCAGTTGGAGGGTCACTGAAGCTTTCTTT.

The chain links TRBV19 to TRBJ2-7; D perhaps matches TRBD2 (5 bases). The CDR3 length is 17 residues. V gave up 5 bases and J gave up 6 bases, with 26 bases separating them. Germline loops: CDR1 LNHDA, CDR2 SQIVND (reference sequence). CDR3: CASSVRLAGLNPGEQYF. CDR3 nucleotides: TGTGCCAGTAGTGTTCGCCTGGCGGGCCTCAATCCCGGCGAGCAGTACTTC.

The V call is TRBV2, the J call TRBJ2-4; no clear D gene. V was pared by 4 bases and J by 2 bases, with 15 bases between. Germline CDR1 is SNHLY and CDR2 is FYNNEI. The CDR3 length is 16 residues. Written as DNA, the CDR3 is TGTGCCAGCAGTGGTTTGGCAGGCCGATCCAAAAACATTCAGTACTTC. Residues: CASSGLAGRSKNIQYF. The variable domain in full, with the rest retrieved from reference TRBV2 and TRBJ2-4, is EPEVTQTPSHQVTQMGQEVILRCVPISNHLYFYWYRQILGQKVEFLVSFYNNEISEKSEIFDDQFSVERPDGSNFTLKIRSTKLEDSAMYFCASSGLAGRSKNIQYFGAGTRLSVL.

The chain has TRBV18 and TRBJ2-1; the match to TRBD1 covers 10 bases. The CDR3 length is 14 residues. The V gene's germline CDR1 is KGHSH and CDR2 LQKENI. V trimming: 3 bases; J trimming: 8 bases; junction bases outside the gene matches: 4. The CDR3 nucleotides read TGTGCCAGCTCACCGACAGGGGGCTGGGATGAGCAGTTCTTC. This translates into CASSPTGGWDEQFF.

This sequence joins TRBV7-2 and TRBJ2-3; D not resolved. The CDR3 extends over 15 amino acids. Germline V gives CDR1 SGHTA, CDR2 FQGNSA. The germline V and J ends were trimmed by 1 base and 0 bases, with 8 bases remaining between them. The CDR3 DNA sequence: TGTGCCAGCAGCTTAGATCTCGTTAGCACAGATACGCAGTATTTT. Protein product: CASSLDLVSTDTQYF.

V usage is TRBV19 and J usage is TRBJ1-5, with TRBD1 matching 7 bases. Germline V CDR1 and CDR2: LNHDA, SQIVND (reference sequence). Trimming cost V 6 bases and J 5 bases; bases outside gene matches: 4. This CDR3 has 13 amino acids. The CDR3 sequence is CASSRDSYQPQHF. For the CDR3, the DNA is TGTGCCAGTAGCAGGGACAGTTATCAGCCCCAGCATTTT.

The V gene is TRBV29-1, the J gene TRBJ2-1; 10 nucleotides match TRBD2. The CDR3 is 15 residues long. Germline V gene data show CDR1 as SQVTM and CDR2 as ANQGSEA. Trimming cost V 4 bases and J 9 bases; bases outside gene matches: 12. The CDR3 DNA reads as TGCAGCGTTGTCCCTCTAGCGGGAGTTCTGCGTGAGCAGTTCTTC. Residues: CSVVPLAGVLREQFF.

The V and J genes are TRBV7-7 and TRBJ2-5; TRBD2 is a possible D gene (5 bases). The ends were cut back, 1 base at V and 5 bases at J, with 11 bases in the middle. This CDR3 is 14 amino acids long. Germline V lookup: CDR1 SSHAT, CDR2 FNYEAQ (reference sequence). The CDR3 DNA follows: TGTGCCAGCAGCTTAGGACACCGGGGTGAGACCCAGTACTTC. Encoded protein: CASSLGHRGETQYF. The full variable domain, rest sourced from reference TRBV7-7 and TRBJ2-5, is GAGVSQSPRYKVTKRGQDVTLRCDPISSHATLYWYQQALGQGPEFLTYFNYEAQPDKSGLPSDRFSAERPEGSISTLTIQRTEQRDSAMYRCASSLGHRGETQYFGPGTRLLVL.

The V and J genes are TRBV19 and TRBJ2-4; weak D call: TRBD1 (6 bases). V was shortened by 3 bases and J by 5 bases, with 8 bases between the two germline ends. Germline CDR1 reads LNHDA; CDR2 reads SQIVND (reference sequence). CDR3 length: 13 amino acids. The chain's CDR3 is CASSIHRENIQYF. The CDR3 nucleotides read TGTGCCAGTAGTATCCACAGGGAAAACATTCAGTACTTC.

This chain links TRBV7-2 with TRBJ2-7; 9 bases map to TRBD1. CDR3 length: 16 residues. The trim removed 1 base at V and 4 bases at J, leaving 8 bases unmatched. CDR1 and CDR2 from the germline V gene are SGHTA and FQGNSA. As DNA, the CDR3 is TGTGCCAGCAGCTTAGACCCGGGACAGGGACGATACGAGCAGTACTTC. This encodes CASSLDPGQGRYEQYF.

The V gene is TRBV19, the J gene TRBJ2-2; D is undetermined. Germline-derived CDR1 and CDR2 are LNHDA and SQIVND (reference sequence). Deletions cut 2 bases from V and 0 bases from J, with 7 bases between. The CDR3 contains 15 residues. The CDR3 spells CASSIPPANTGELFF. DNA of the CDR3: TGTGCCAGTAGTATACCCCCGGCGAACACCGGGGAGCTGTTTTTT.

The rearrangement uses TRBV4-3 and TRBJ2-1; 13 bases fit TRBD2. The V segment lost 1 base and the J segment 3 bases; nucleotides outside the gene matches: 18. This CDR3 contains 22 residues. Germline assignment: CDR1 LGHNA and CDR2 YSLEER. The CDR3: CASSQAVPTSGRAPLNYNEQFF. For the CDR3, the DNA is TGCGCCAGCAGCCAAGCCGTCCCTACTAGCGGGAGGGCCCCCTTAAACTACAATGAGCAGTTCTTC.

The V call is TRBV6-4, the J call TRBJ2-5; 7 bases line up with TRBD1. Germline V CDR1 and CDR2: MRHNA, SNTAGT. The CDR3 loop spans 16 amino acids. V was clipped by 2 bases and J by 1 base; unmatched bases: 7. CDR3 residues: CASSDTASGGQETQYF. The CDR3 coding sequence is TGTGCCAGCAGTGACACAGCCTCAGGGGGCCAAGAGACCCAGTACTTC.

CDR3 region: CASSLLRGSSYNEQFF. The CDR3 nucleotides read TGTGCCAGCAGCCTGCTGAGGGGGAGCTCCTACAATGAGCAGTTCTTC. This chain links TRBV5-5 with TRBJ2-1; a possible D gene is TRBD1 (6 bases). The CDR3 is 16 amino acids. Per the germline V gene, CDR1 is SGHKS and CDR2 is YYEKEE (reference sequence). V gave up 4 bases and J gave up 0 bases, with 14 bases separating them.

The genes are TRBV19 and TRBJ2-2; 9 bases fit TRBD1. V lost 6 bases and J lost 6; bases outside the gene matches: 11. Germline V gives CDR1 LNHDA, CDR2 SQIVND (reference sequence). The CDR3 totals 16 residues. The CDR3, as DNA: TGTGCCAGTAGGGGCGCCAGGACAGGGGAGGCCGGGGAGCTGTTTTTT. Translation: CASRGARTGEAGELFF.